These 24 T cell receptor beta chains came from one sample sequenced in a study of T-cell reconstitution after alpha-beta-depleted transplantation in children. Unique molecular identifiers were incorporated during preparation of the TCRbeta library. TCRdb itself ran the PCR reads through MiXCR, one entry per CDR3 protein. The top ten clones hold around 3.9% of a sample with about 400,000 distinct CDR3 sequences, roughly 20% of them seen once. Sequenced here: PBMCs from the stem cell graft donor, sampled from the stem cell graft. These receptors originate from a human donor who donated a stem cell graft to a child with acute myeloid leukemia.

This clonotype showed up just a few times. CDR3 sequence reads: CSVDTGTTAYEQYF. The CDR3, as DNA: TGCAGCGTTGACACCGGGACTACCGCCTACGAGCAGTACTTC. The chain combines TRBV29-1 with TRBJ2-7; 7 nucleotides line up with TRBD2. CDR1 and CDR2 from the germline V gene are SQVTM and ANQGSEA. This CDR3 has 14 residues. The V gene end was trimmed by 3 bases and the J gene end by 2 bases; junction bases not matched to a gene: 7.

There are a few counts of this clonotype. One end of the junction varies from germline; a read error may be responsible. The chain carries TRBV20-1 and TRBJ1-2; 12 bases map to TRBD1. From germline, CDR1 is DFQATT and CDR2 SNEGSKA (reference sequence). CDR3 length: 16 residues. The CDR3 reads CCARTPQGTGGNGYTF. For the CDR3, the DNA is TGCTGTGCTAGAACGCCCCAGGGGACAGGGGGCAATGGCTACACCTTC.

Ten or more counts support this clonotype. The chain employs TRBV4-1 and TRBJ2-1, with D uncertain. Trimming shortened V by 0 bases and J by 8 bases, and 8 bases separated the two germline ends. Germline V gene sequence: CDR1 MGHRA, CDR2 YSYEKL. The CDR3 consists of 13 residues. The CDR3 region is CASSQEVVHEQFF. The CDR3 DNA is TGCGCCAGCAGCCAAGAGGTGGTCCATGAGCAGTTCTTC.

This clonotype was seen only a few times. The J gene is TRBJ2-1, the V gene TRBV15; TRBD2 is a possible D gene (5 bases). The CDR3 loop spans 16 amino acids. Trimming pared 0 bases from V and 2 bases from J, leaving 11 bases between. Looked up from germline, CDR1 is LNHNV and CDR2 is YYDKDF (reference sequence). The CDR3 DNA reads as TGTGCCACCAGCAGAGACTCGGGGAGCCCCTACAATGAGCAGTTCTTC. Translating gives CATSRDSGSPYNEQFF. Full variable domain (rest looked up from reference TRBV15 and TRBJ2-1): DAMVIQNPRYQVTQFGKPVTLSCSQTLNHNVMYWYQQKSSQAPKLLFHYYDKDFNNEADTPDNFQSRRPNTSFCFLDIRSPGLGDTAMYLCATSRDSGSPYNEQFFGPGTRLTVL.

The gene calls are TRBV28 and TRBJ1-3; D uncertain. Trimming pared 5 bases from V and 0 bases from J, leaving 20 bases between. Looked up from germline, CDR1 is MDHEN and CDR2 is SYDVKM. This CDR3 comprises 18 residues. The CDR3 loop reads CASSPPPPPAGSGNTIYF. The CDR3 DNA reads as TGTGCCAGCAGTCCCCCCCCACCTCCTGCTGGCTCTGGAAACACCATATATTTT.

At least ten counts were recorded for this clonotype. V gene TRBV28 combines with J gene TRBJ2-1; D ambiguous. This CDR3 has 13 residues. Trimming pared 8 bases from V and 6 bases from J, leaving 14 bases between. Germline values: CDR1 MDHEN, CDR2 SYDVKM. The CDR3 DNA is TGTGCCAGCTATCCTCCGGGTCGCAATGAGCAGTTCTTC. Amino acid sequence: CASYPPGRNEQFF.

Only a few counts were recorded for this clonotype. The rearrangement uses TRBV29-1 and TRBJ2-1; 11 bases are shared with TRBD2. This CDR3 contains 14 residues. V shed 6 bases, J shed 6 bases, and the junction held 7 bases outside the gene matches. From germline, CDR1 is SQVTM and CDR2 ANQGSEA. The CDR3, as DNA: TGCAGCGTGGACACTAGCGGGAGTTTCAATGAGCAGTTCTTC. It translates to CSVDTSGSFNEQFF.

This clonotype showed up just a few times. This rearrangement joins TRBV4-2 to TRBJ2-3, with 9 bases lining up with TRBD2. Per the germline V gene, CDR1 is LGHNA and CDR2 is YNFKEQ. CDR3 length equals 18 residues. V trimming: 0 bases; J trimming: 0 bases; junction bases outside the gene matches: 7. The CDR3 is CASSQDPSGTFSTDTQYF. The CDR3 coding sequence is TGTGCCAGCAGCCAAGATCCTAGCGGGACATTTAGCACAGATACGCAGTATTTT.

This clonotype was seen more than once but under ten times. The chain combines TRBV20-1 with TRBJ2-7; TRBD1 or TRBD2 may be the D gene (5 bases each). Trimming stripped 5 bases from V and 5 bases from J, with 22 bases between. Germline assignment: CDR1 DFQATT and CDR2 SNEGSKA (reference sequence). The CDR3 contains 15 residues. CDR3 nucleotides: TGCAGTGCTTCCATCCCGGGGCGCGGCCAGAACGAGCAGTACTTC. Its protein is CSASIPGRGQNEQYF.

The chain joins TRBV6-2 or TRBV6-3 to TRBJ2-3; the match to TRBD2 covers 11 bases. J was trimmed by 4 bases and V by 6 bases; bases with no gene match: 6. Germline V CDR1 and CDR2: MNHEY, SVGEGT. This CDR3 comprises 15 residues. The CDR3 nucleotides are TGTGCCAGCAGACAGCTAGCGGGAGGAGCAGATACGCAGTATTTT. It translates to CASRQLAGGADTQYF.

This clonotype was found a few times. The J gene is TRBJ1-5, the V gene TRBV20-1; the match to TRBD1 covers 9 bases. Germline V gene sequence: CDR1 DFQATT, CDR2 SNEGSKA (reference sequence). The V gene end was trimmed by 2 bases and the J gene end by 8 bases; junction bases not matched to a gene: 7. CDR3 length: 14 amino acids. The CDR3 DNA reads as TGCAGTGCTAGAATGACAGGGGGAGAGAAGCCCCAGCATTTT. Translated, it gives CSARMTGGEKPQHF.

The DNA of the CDR3 is TGTGCCACCAGTGATGCCGGGACTAGATATGAGCAGTTCTTC. Translated: CATSDAGTRYEQFF. This sequence joins TRBV24-1 and TRBJ2-1, with 8 bases that match TRBD2. Germline CDR1 is KGHDR and CDR2 is SFDVKD. The ends lost 3 bases at V and 8 bases at J; junction bases unmatched: 5. The CDR3 has 14 amino acids.

This clonotype is a singleton in its sample. This sequence joins TRBV7-6 and TRBJ2-3; 10 bases line up with TRBD1. The CDR3 has 15 amino acids. Germline CDR1 reads SGHVS; CDR2 reads FNYEAQ. Germline trimming cut 2 bases from V and 5 bases from J; bases unmatched to any gene: 4. CDR3 amino acids: CASSLRGQGLDTQYF. The DNA of the CDR3 is TGTGCCAGCAGCTTACGGGGACAGGGGTTAGATACGCAGTATTTT.

This clonotype was seen only a few times. The chain joins TRBV5-1 to TRBJ2-7, with 12 bases matching TRBD2. The CDR3 spans 16 residues. CDR1 is SGHRS, CDR2 YFSETQ, per germline. J was trimmed by 2 bases and V by 0 bases; bases with no gene match: 3. CDR3 region: CASSLGGLAGTYEQYF. The CDR3 DNA reads as TGCGCCAGCAGCTTGGGAGGACTAGCGGGAACCTACGAGCAGTACTTC.

This clonotype was counted ten times or more. The chain is built from TRBV7-6 and TRBJ2-1; D is unresolved. Germline loops: CDR1 SGHVS, CDR2 FNYEAQ. The CDR3 extends over 17 amino acids. Trimming left V 0 bases short and J 0 bases short, with 12 bases between. The CDR3 region has the DNA TGTGCCAGCAGCTTAGCTGGTCCTAAAAGCTCCTACAATGAGCAGTTCTTC. This translates into CASSLAGPKSSYNEQFF.

J is TRBJ2-7 and V is TRBV11-2; the D gene is possibly TRBD1 (6 bases). Germline V gene lookup returns CDR1 SGHAT and CDR2 FQNNGV. The CDR3 has 15 residues. With 3 bases removed from V and 9 bases from J, the gap between germline ends came to 21 bases. The CDR3 DNA is TGTGCCAGCAGCTTTAATATACAGGGTGGTACGGGGCAGTACTTC. Its translation is CASSFNIQGGTGQYF.

Ten or more counts support this clonotype. The chain couples TRBV20-1 to TRBJ2-1, with D maybe TRBD2 (5 bases). With 6 bases removed from V and 4 bases from J, the gap between germline ends came to 16 bases. The CDR3 totals 14 residues. Germline V lookup: CDR1 DFQATT, CDR2 SNEGSKA (reference sequence). The CDR3: CSAVLGGRYNEQFF. CDR3 nucleotide sequence: TGCAGTGCCGTCCTGGGCGGGCGGTACAATGAGCAGTTCTTC.

In this sample, this clonotype turned up a few times. This chain links TRBV12-3 or TRBV12-4 with TRBJ1-4; tentative D call: TRBD1 (5 bases). Between the trimmed V and J ends, which lost 5 bases and 0 bases, there was a span of 16 bases. The CDR3 spans 17 residues. CDR3 in DNA: TGTGCCAGCAGTCCCGCAGGATCGGGGGCAACTAATGAAAAACTGTTTTTT. The encoded protein is CASSPAGSGATNEKLFF.

The chain recombines TRBV11-1 with TRBJ2-1, with D possibly called TRBD1 or TRBD2 (6 bases each). Germline V gene lookup returns CDR1 SGHAT and CDR2 FQDESV (reference sequence). This CDR3 has 18 residues. Trimming pared 4 bases from V and 3 bases from J, leaving 22 bases between. In DNA, the CDR3 is TGTGCCAGCAGCTCGGAGGGGGGCGAGAGACTAGTCTACAATGAGCAGTTCTTC. Translated, it gives CASSSEGGERLVYNEQFF.

The sample holds many counts of this clonotype. The V gene is TRBV10-1, the J gene TRBJ2-1; TRBD2 might be the D (7 bases). Trimming took 3 bases from V and 13 from J, leaving 19 bases between them. Germline loops: CDR1 WNHNN, CDR2 SYGVQD (reference sequence). This CDR3 spans 14 amino acids. As DNA, the CDR3 is TGCGCCAGCAGTGACCCAGGGGATCCGGGACTACAGTTCTTC. As protein: CASSDPGDPGLQFF.

The J gene is TRBJ2-1, the V gene TRBV14, with TRBD2 identical over 12 bases. V lost 3 bases to trimming and J lost 0 bases; unmatched junction nucleotides: 3. Germline V gene data show CDR1 as SGHDN and CDR2 as FVKESK. The CDR3 spans 17 residues. In DNA form, the CDR3 reads TGTGCCAGCAGCCACGGGACTAGCGGGCGCTCCTACAATGAGCAGTTCTTC. It specifies CASSHGTSGRSYNEQFF. The whole variable domain, remainder taken from reference TRBV14 and TRBJ2-1, is EAGVTQFPSHSVIEKGQTVTLRCDPISGHDNLYWYRRVMGKEIKFLLHFVKESKQDESGMPNNRFLAERTGGTYSTLKVQPAELEDSGVYFCASSHGTSGRSYNEQFFGPGTRLTVL.

CDR3 nucleotides: TGTGCCAGCAGTTTAGATGAGGGAGAGACCCAGTACTTC. Translating gives CASSLDEGETQYF. The rearrangement links TRBV27 to TRBJ2-5; a weak D match, TRBD2 (5 bases). The V end lost 2 bases, the J end lost 4 bases, and 8 bases lay between the germline ends. There are 13 residues in the CDR3. From germline, CDR1 is MNHEY and CDR2 SMNVEV (reference sequence).

This clonotype occurred a few times. This chain joins TRBV15 and TRBJ2-7, with a weak D call TRBD2 (6 bases). Trimming took off 0 bases at V and 3 bases at J, with 12 bases between the two ends. This CDR3 contains 15 residues. CDR1 and CDR2 from the germline V gene are LNHNV and YYDKDF (reference sequence). The CDR3 spells CATSRDGSRIYEQYF. CDR3 in DNA: TGTGCCACCAGCAGAGACGGGAGCCGGATCTACGAGCAGTACTTC.

The rearrangement joins TRBV7-9 to TRBJ2-3; weak D call: TRBD2 (5 bases). The germline V gene has CDR1 SEHNR and CDR2 FQNEAQ (reference sequence). The CDR3 loop spans 15 amino acids. V gave up 6 bases and J gave up 9 bases, with 22 bases separating them. The CDR3 DNA sequence: TGTGCCAGCAGTACTCCGGCGGGTGGTGTTCCCACGCAGTATTTT. Its translation: CASSTPAGGVPTQYF.